The sequence of this TCR beta chain was determined in a study of T cells in Graves' hyperthyroidism and ophthalmopathy. The investigators amplified TCR beta CDR3 regions from RNA transcripts. The TCR CDR3 first-round RT-PCR relied on the HTBI primer set. TCRdb re-called the multiplex PCR reads with MiXCR, one entry per CDR3 protein. Of some 500,000 distinct CDR3 sequences listed, about 15% are singletons. General study findings and limits: Before onset, ophthalmopathy was predicted by the model a median approximately 6.5 months earlier.

Germline V gene data show CDR1 as SGHRS and CDR2 as YFSETQ. CDR3 length: 14 residues. The V gene lost 1 base and the J gene lost 7 bases, with 15 bases spanning the gap. Patients counted as stable if ophthalmopathy did not develop within 18 months. With regard to this clonotype: Its target is unknown.

The chain is built from TRBV5-1 and TRBJ2-7; D is perhaps TRBD1 (6 bases). Sequenced sample: blood. This TCR was sampled from a woman between 18 and 30 years old with Graves' hyperthyroidism. CDR3 amino acids: CASSLTGISEEQYF. The DNA for the CDR3 is TGCGCCAGCAGCTTGACAGGGATCTCGGAGGAGCAGTACTTC.